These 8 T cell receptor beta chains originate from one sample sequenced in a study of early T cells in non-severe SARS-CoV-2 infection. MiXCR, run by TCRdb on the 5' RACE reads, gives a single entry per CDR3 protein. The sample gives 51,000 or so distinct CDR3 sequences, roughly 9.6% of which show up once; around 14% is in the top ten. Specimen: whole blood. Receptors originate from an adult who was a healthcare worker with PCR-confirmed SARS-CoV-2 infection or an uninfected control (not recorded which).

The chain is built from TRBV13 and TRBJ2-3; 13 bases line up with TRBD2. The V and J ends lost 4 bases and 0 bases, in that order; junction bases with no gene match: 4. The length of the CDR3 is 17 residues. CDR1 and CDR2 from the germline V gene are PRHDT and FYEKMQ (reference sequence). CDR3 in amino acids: CASSSRTSGRSTDTQYF. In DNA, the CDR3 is TGTGCCAGCAGCTCCAGGACTAGCGGGAGAAGCACAGATACGCAGTATTTT.

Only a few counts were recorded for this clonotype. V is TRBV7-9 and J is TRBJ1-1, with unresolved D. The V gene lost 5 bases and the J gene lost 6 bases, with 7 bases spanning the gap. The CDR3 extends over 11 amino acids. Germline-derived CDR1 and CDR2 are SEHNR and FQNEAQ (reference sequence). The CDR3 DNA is TGTGCCAGCAGCCGTCCCGCTGAAGCTTTCTTT. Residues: CASSRPAEAFF. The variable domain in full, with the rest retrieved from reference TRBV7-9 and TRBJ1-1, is DTGVSQNPRHKITKRGQNVTFRCDPISEHNRLYWYRQTLGQGPEFLTYFQNEAQLEKSRLLSDRFSAERPKGSFSTLEIQRTEQGDSAMYLCASSRPAEAFFGQGTRLTVV.

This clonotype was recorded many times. CDR3 sequence reads: CASSLGQHFEAFF. The CDR3 region has the DNA TGCGCCAGCAGCTTGGGACAGCATTTTGAAGCTTTCTTT. The chain uses TRBV5-1 and TRBJ1-1, with D maybe TRBD1 (5 bases). Germline CDR1 SGHRS, CDR2 YFSETQ. With 0 bases removed from V and 7 bases from J, the gap between germline ends came to 10 bases. The CDR3 spans 13 residues. Combining the CDR3 with reference TRBV5-1 and TRBJ1-1 gives the whole variable domain KAGVTQTPRYLIKTRGQQVTLSCSPISGHRSVSWYQQTPGQGLQFLFEYFSETQRNKGNFPGRFSGRQFSNSRSEMNVSTLELGDSALYLCASSLGQHFEAFFGQGTRLTVV.

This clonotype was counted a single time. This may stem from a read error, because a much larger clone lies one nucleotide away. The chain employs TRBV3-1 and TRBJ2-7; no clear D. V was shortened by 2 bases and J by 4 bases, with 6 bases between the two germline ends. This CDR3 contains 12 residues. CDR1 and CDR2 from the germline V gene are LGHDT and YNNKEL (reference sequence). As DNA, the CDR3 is TGTGCCAGCAGCCAAAGCTCGTACGAGCAGTACTTC. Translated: CASSQSSYEQYF.

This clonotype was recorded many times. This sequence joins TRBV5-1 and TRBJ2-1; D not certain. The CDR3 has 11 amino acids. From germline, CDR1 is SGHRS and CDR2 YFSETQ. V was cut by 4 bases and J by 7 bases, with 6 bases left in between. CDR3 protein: CASSDSNEQFF. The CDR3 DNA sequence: TGCGCCAGCAGCGACTCGAATGAGCAGTTCTTC.

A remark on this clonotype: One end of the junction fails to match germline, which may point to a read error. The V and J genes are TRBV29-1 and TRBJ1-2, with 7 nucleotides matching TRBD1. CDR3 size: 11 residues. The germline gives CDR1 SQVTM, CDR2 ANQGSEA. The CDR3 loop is CSVDRDYGYTF. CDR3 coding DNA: TGCAGCGTAGACAGGGACTACGGCTACACCTTC.

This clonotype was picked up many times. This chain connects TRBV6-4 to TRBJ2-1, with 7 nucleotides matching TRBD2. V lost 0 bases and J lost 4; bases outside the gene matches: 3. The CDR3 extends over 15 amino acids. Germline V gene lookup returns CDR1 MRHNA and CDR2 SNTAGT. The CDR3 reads CASSDSASGYNEQFF. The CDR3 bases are TGTGCCAGCAGTGACTCGGCTAGCGGATACAATGAGCAGTTCTTC.

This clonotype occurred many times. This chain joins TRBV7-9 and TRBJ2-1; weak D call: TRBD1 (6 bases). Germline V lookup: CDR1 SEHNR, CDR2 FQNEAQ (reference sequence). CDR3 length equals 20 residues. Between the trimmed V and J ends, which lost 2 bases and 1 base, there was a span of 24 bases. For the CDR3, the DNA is TGTGCCAGCAGCTTACGCCCCCAGGGGCAAGGGAGTAGGTCCTACAATGAGCAGTTCTTC. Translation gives CASSLRPQGQGSRSYNEQFF.